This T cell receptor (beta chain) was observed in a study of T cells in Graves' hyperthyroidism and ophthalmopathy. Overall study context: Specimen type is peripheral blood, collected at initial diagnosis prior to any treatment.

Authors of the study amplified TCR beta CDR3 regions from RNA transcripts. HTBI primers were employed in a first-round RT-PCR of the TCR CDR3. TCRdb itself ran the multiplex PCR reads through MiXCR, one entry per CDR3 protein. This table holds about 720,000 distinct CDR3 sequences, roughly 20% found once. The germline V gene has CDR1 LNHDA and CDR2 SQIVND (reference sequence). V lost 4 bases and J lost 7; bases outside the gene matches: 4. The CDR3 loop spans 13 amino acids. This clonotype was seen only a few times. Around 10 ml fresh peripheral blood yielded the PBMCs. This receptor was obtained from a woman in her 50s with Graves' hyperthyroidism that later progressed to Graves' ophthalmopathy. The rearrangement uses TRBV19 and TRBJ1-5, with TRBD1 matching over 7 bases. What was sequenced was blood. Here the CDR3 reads CASSKDRDQPQHF. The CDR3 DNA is TGTGCCAGTAGTAAAGACAGGGACCAGCCCCAGCATTTT.